Listed below are T cell receptor beta chains from one sample, sequenced in a study of T cells in Graves' hyperthyroidism and ophthalmopathy. One entry per CDR3 protein, called by TCRdb with MiXCR from the multiplex PCR reads. The sample contains around 360,000 distinct CDR3 sequences, around 15% of which appear only once. The sequencing input was blood. Receptor source: a woman in her sixties or seventies with Graves' ophthalmopathy. CDR3s include the opening cysteine and the closing phenylalanine or tryptophan. The D gene is left open where the match is weak. Only part of the rows carry a size: once, few, many, or a class if the clone is expanded.

v_gene	abundance	j_gene	d_gene	CDR3aa	CDR3nt
TRBV27	many	TRBJ1-2	-	CASSFRDGRGYTF	TGTGCCAGCAGTTTCAGGGACGGCCGGGGCTACACCTTC
TRBV19	-	TRBJ1-5	TRBD1	CASSIGGTVQPQHF	TGTGCCAGTAGTATAGGGGGGACAGTTCAGCCCCAGCATTTT
TRBV28	many	TRBJ1-5	TRBD1	CASNQDREVRAQHF	TGTGCCAGCAATCAGGACAGGGAGGTTCGGGCCCAGCATTTT
TRBV19	few	TRBJ2-1	-	CASSMTTKGPYNEQFF	TGTGCCAGTAGTATGACGACAAAAGGTCCGTACAATGAGCAGTTCTTC
TRBV2	many	TRBJ2-1	TRBD1	CASRITGDEQFF	TGTGCCAGTCGGATTACAGGGGATGAGCAGTTCTTC
TRBV28	many	TRBJ2-1	-	CASTNSARAEEQFF	TGTGCCAGCACCAACAGCGCCCGAGCGGAGGAGCAGTTCTTC
TRBV5-4	-	TRBJ2-2	-	CASLSGPTLNTGELFF	TGTGCCAGCCTATCGGGACCCACATTGAACACCGGGGAGCTGTTTTTT
TRBV20-1	many	TRBJ2-7	TRBD2	CSAIIAGGPVWEQYF	TGCAGTGCTATTATAGCGGGAGGGCCTGTCTGGGAGCAGTACTTC
TRBV2	many	TRBJ2-1	-	CASRLRGGNEQFF	TGTGCCAGCAGACTTAGGGGAGGCAATGAGCAGTTCTTC
TRBV20-1	many	TRBJ2-3	TRBD2	CSTGATSGRPDTQYF	TGCAGTACCGGGGCCACTAGCGGGAGACCAGATACGCAGTATTTT
TRBV7-9	few	TRBJ2-5	TRBD1	CASSSLPGTGPQETQYF	TGTGCCAGCAGCTCCCTTCCGGGGACAGGGCCTCAAGAGACCCAGTACTTC
TRBV7-2	many	TRBJ1-6	-	CASSLVGTGSVSSPLHF	TGTGCCAGCAGCTTAGTCGGTACGGGGTCGGTCTCCTCACCCCTCCACTTT
TRBV11-2	-	TRBJ2-4	-	CANSRGNKNIQYF	TGTGCCAACAGTAGGGGAAACAAAAACATTCAGTACTTC
TRBV30	-	TRBJ1-1	-	CAWRIGGLVGAFF	TGTGCCTGGAGGATCGGGGGGCTAGTGGGGGCTTTCTTT
TRBV12-3/TRBV12-4	many	TRBJ1-1	TRBD1	CASSLGQGPLNTEAFF	TGTGCCAGCAGTTTAGGACAGGGGCCGTTGAACACTGAAGCTTTCTTT
TRBV10-3	many	TRBJ2-7	TRBD1	CAISGRGQGLYEQYF	TGTGCCATCAGCGGACGGGGACAGGGCCTCTACGAGCAGTACTTC
TRBV20-1	many	TRBJ2-1	-	CSAHWDRGGTANNEQFF	TGCAGTGCCCATTGGGACAGAGGCGGGACAGCAAACAATGAGCAGTTCTTC
TRBV5-1	many	TRBJ2-1	TRBD1	CASSHGQGTTEQFF	TGCGCCAGCAGCCATGGACAGGGGACCACTGAGCAGTTCTTC
TRBV19	-	TRBJ2-5	TRBD2	CASKSHGRLAGETQYF	TGTGCCAGTAAAAGCCACGGGCGGCTAGCGGGAGAGACCCAGTACTTC
TRBV28	many	TRBJ2-1	TRBD1	CASRGTGRYNEQFF	TGTGCCAGCAGGGGGACAGGTCGGTACAATGAGCAGTTCTTC
TRBV3-1	-	TRBJ2-7	-	CASSQGFGRTYEQYF	TGTGCCAGCAGCCAAGGGTTCGGTAGGACCTACGAGCAGTACTTC
TRBV20-1	many	TRBJ2-1	-	CSAPSRVAAYNEQFF	TGCAGTGCCCCCTCGAGGGTAGCGGCCTACAATGAGCAGTTCTTC
TRBV11-2	many	TRBJ2-1	TRBD2	CASSPGAGGSYNEQFF	TGTGCCAGCAGCCCAGGGGCGGGAGGCTCCTACAATGAGCAGTTCTTC
TRBV2	few	TRBJ2-7	TRBD1	CASRVTGLFNEQYF	TGTGCCAGCAGAGTGACAGGGCTTTTCAACGAGCAGTACTTC
TRBV2	many	TRBJ2-3	-	CASKRTDTQYF	TGTGCCAGCAAGCGCACAGATACGCAGTATTTT
TRBV6-6	many	TRBJ2-1	TRBD2	CASSYATSFDEQFF	TGTGCCAGCAGTTACGCGACTAGCTTTGATGAGCAGTTCTTC
TRBV10-3	many	TRBJ2-7	-	CASGDLGQTAYEQYF	TGTGCCAGCGGGGACCTCGGACAGACTGCCTACGAGCAGTACTTC
TRBV6-5	-	TRBJ2-3	TRBD2	CASSYSGTSFQDTQYF	TGTGCCAGCAGTTACTCCGGGACTAGTTTTCAAGATACGCAGTATTTT
TRBV12-3/TRBV12-4	many	TRBJ2-7	TRBD1	CASRRDRVSYEQYF	TGTGCCAGCAGAAGGGACAGGGTTTCCTACGAGCAGTACTTC